This passage covers 14 T cell receptor beta chains from one sample sequenced in a study of CD8 T cells in Susac syndrome. Reverse transcription of roughly 0.45 to 1 ug RNA was performed with random hexamers. TCRdb fed the immunoSEQ multiplex PCR reads into MiXCR, producing one record per CDR3 protein. This sample has 73,000 or so distinct CDR3 sequences, with 85% to 95% found just once. The sequencing input was CD8+ T cells from PBMCs. These receptors all stem from a human donor with multiple sclerosis.

This chain links TRBV2 with TRBJ2-1; D is perhaps TRBD1 or TRBD2 (5 bases each). The CDR3 sequence is 12 residues long. Germline lookup yields CDR1 SNHLY and CDR2 FYNNEI. Between the trimmed V and J ends, which lost 1 base and 16 bases, there was a span of 14 bases. CDR3 sequence reads: CASSEGDLKRFF. The CDR3 coding sequence is TGTGCCAGCAGTGAAGGGGACCTAAAACGCTTCTTC.

V gene TRBV2 combines with J gene TRBJ2-5; D perhaps matches TRBD2 (7 bases). The germline V and J ends were trimmed by 7 bases and 5 bases, with 20 bases remaining between them. This CDR3 comprises 15 residues. In germline, CDR1 is SNHLY, CDR2 FYNNEI. CDR3 nucleotides: TGTGCCAGCAAACGTCTCGGGGGGCTCGGGGAGACCCAGTACTTC. It is translated as CASKRLGGLGETQYF.

The chain has TRBV7-6 and TRBJ2-3; 8 positions agree with TRBD2. J lost 4 bases, V lost 4 bases, and 13 bases had no gene match. This CDR3 is built from 17 residues. The germline gives CDR1 SGHVS, CDR2 FNYEAQ. CDR3 in DNA: TGTGCCAGCAGCTCCCCGTTAGGGACTAGTATCGCAGATACGCAGTATTTT. Translation: CASSSPLGTSIADTQYF.

The J gene is TRBJ2-7, the V gene TRBV7-9, with a tentative D call TRBD1 (5 bases). The germline V gene has CDR1 SEHNR and CDR2 FQNEAQ (reference sequence). This CDR3 comprises 11 residues. With 5 bases removed from V and 6 bases from J, the gap between germline ends came to 8 bases. The CDR3 sequence is CASSDSSEQYF. In nucleotides, the CDR3 is TGTGCCAGCAGCGACAGTTCCGAGCAGTACTTC.

V gene TRBV23-1 combines with J gene TRBJ2-3; D is possibly TRBD1 (5 bases). TRBV23-1 counts as an open reading frame of uncertain function. The CDR3 totals 19 residues. Trimming shortened V by 2 bases and J by 2 bases, and 23 bases separated the two germline ends. The CDR3 bases are TGCGCCAGCAGTCAAGGGGAAAGGACATACACTGTTTTCACAGATACGCAGTATTTT. Protein: CASSQGERTYTVFTDTQYF.

The V and J genes are TRBV7-2 and TRBJ1-2; D is ambiguous. The length of the CDR3 is 17 residues. Trimming took off 8 bases at V and 0 bases at J, with 22 bases between the two ends. Germline V gene data show CDR1 as SGHTA and CDR2 as FQGNSA. The CDR3 protein is CASEWAFGRSSNYGYTF. DNA of the CDR3: TGTGCCAGCGAATGGGCTTTCGGGCGTTCCTCTAACTATGGCTACACCTTC.

The chain links TRBV3-1 to TRBJ1-5, with D unresolved. The germline CDR1 and CDR2 sequences are LGHDT and YNNKEL (reference sequence). The V end was cut by 6 bases, the J end by 0 bases, with 9 bases between. This CDR3 region has 14 residues. The CDR3 DNA reads TGTGCCAGCAGTCCCAGGAGTAGCAATCAGCCCCAGCATTTT. This encodes CASSPRSSNQPQHF.

The chain joins TRBV6-1 to TRBJ1-2; D gene uncertain. Germline CDR1 and CDR2: MNHNS and SASEGT. V lost 2 bases to trimming and J lost 6 bases, with 13 bases between them. The CDR3 covers 14 residues. The CDR3 region has the DNA TGTGCCAGCAGTGAATGGAAGGGCGCAGATGGCTACACCTTC. This sequence encodes CASSEWKGADGYTF.

This chain joins TRBV5-6 and TRBJ1-1; a weak D match, TRBD1 (5 bases). The CDR3 is 18 residues long. Trimming shortened V by 4 bases and J by 1 base, and 23 bases separated the two germline ends. Germline V gene sequence: CDR1 SGHDT, CDR2 YYEEEE. CDR3 DNA sequence: TGTGCCAGCAGCCCCCCCTATTCCGGTAGGGGCGGGAACACTGAAGCTTTCTTT. Its protein is CASSPPYSGRGGNTEAFF.

There are a few counts of this clonotype. V is TRBV29-1 and J is TRBJ2-7, with D possibly being TRBD1 (5 bases). From germline, CDR1 is SQVTM and CDR2 ANQGSEA. The CDR3 sequence is 12 residues long. V was trimmed by 6 bases and J by 4 bases, leaving 13 bases between them. CDR3 amino acids: CSVGQSSYEQYF. CDR3 nucleotide sequence: TGCAGCGTCGGACAATCGTCGTACGAGCAGTACTTC.

The rearrangement joins TRBV9 to TRBJ1-5; D is unresolved. CDR3 length: 14 amino acids. Trimming stripped 0 bases from V and 1 base from J, with 5 bases between. CDR1 and CDR2 from the germline V gene are SGDLS and YYNGEE. CDR3 DNA: TGTGCCAGCAGCGTAGCTGGAAGCAATCAGCCCCAGCATTTT. It specifies CASSVAGSNQPQHF. The entire variable domain, with the rest obtained from reference TRBV9 and TRBJ1-5, is as follows: DSGVTQTPKHLITATGQRVTLRCSPRSGDLSVYWYQQSLDQGLQFLIQYYNGEERAKGNILERFSAQQFPDLHSELNLSSLELGDSALYFCASSVAGSNQPQHFGDGTRLSIL.

This chain links TRBV29-1 with TRBJ1-1; D is unresolved. The CDR3 runs to 13 residues. The germline gives CDR1 SQVTM, CDR2 ANQGSEA. V was shortened by 4 bases and J by 0 bases, with 9 bases between the two germline ends. DNA of the CDR3: TGCAGCGTTGTCGACGGATTGAACACTGAAGCTTTCTTT. This codes for CSVVDGLNTEAFF.

This sequence joins TRBV4-1 and TRBJ1-2, with TRBD1 matching 8 bases. This CDR3 has 15 residues. Germline V lookup: CDR1 MGHRA, CDR2 YSYEKL. V dropped 0 bases and J dropped 8; count of bases not matched to a gene: 8. CDR3 bases: TGCGCCAGCAGCCAAGATCTTTCGGACAGGGTGGGCTACACCTTC. Its protein is CASSQDLSDRVGYTF.

The chain uses TRBV7-2 and TRBJ1-1; D is unclear. CDR1 SGHTA and CDR2 FQGNSA come from the germline V gene. Trimming took off 5 bases at V and 6 bases at J, with 13 bases between the two ends. This CDR3 is 13 amino acids long. This chain's CDR3 is CASSPPSEPEAFF. As DNA, the CDR3 is TGTGCCAGCAGCCCCCCATCAGAACCTGAAGCTTTCTTT.